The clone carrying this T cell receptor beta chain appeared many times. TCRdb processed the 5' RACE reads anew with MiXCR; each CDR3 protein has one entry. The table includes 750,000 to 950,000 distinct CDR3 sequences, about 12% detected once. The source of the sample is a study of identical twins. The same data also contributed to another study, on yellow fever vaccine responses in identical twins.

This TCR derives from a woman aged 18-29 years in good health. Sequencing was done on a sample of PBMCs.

CDR3 sequence (DNA): TGTGCCAGCAGTTTGGTACAAATCAACACCGGGGAGCTGTTTTTT. This gives the protein CASSLVQINTGELFF. V gene TRBV12-3 or TRBV12-4 combines with J gene TRBJ2-2; the D is unclear. Trimming removed 3 bases at V and 2 bases at J, with 10 bases between. The CDR3 contains 15 residues.